This TCR beta chain stems from a study of T cells in Graves' hyperthyroidism and ophthalmopathy. Trimming shortened V by 0 bases and J by 1 base, and 9 bases separated the two germline ends. Germline lookup yields CDR1 DFQATT and CDR2 SNEGSKA (reference sequence). CDR3 length: 14 amino acids. Amplification of TCR beta CDR3 regions was performed using RNA transcripts as template. The primer set for the first-round RT-PCR of the TCR CDR3 was HTBI. MiXCR, applied by TCRdb to the multiplex PCR reads, yields one record per CDR3 protein. The sample contains about 480,000 distinct CDR3 sequences, approximately 22% of which appear only once. This clonotype was counted ten times or more.

The material sequenced was blood. The chain employs TRBV20-1 and TRBJ1-1; D may be TRBD1 (6 bases). This sequence was found in a woman between 65 and 79 years old with Graves' ophthalmopathy. The CDR3 DNA sequence: TGCAGTGCTAGAGACCCGACAGGGAACACTGAAGCTTTCTTT. Protein sequence: CSARDPTGNTEAFF.